Each of the 32 T cell receptor beta chains below was sequenced from the same sample in a study of T cell responses to AZD1222 COVID-19 vaccine. Libraries were prepared by immunoSEQ multiplex PCR; TCRdb keeps only in-frame clonotypes and omits some of them. The sample shows some 100,000 clones, nearly 95% of them seen only once. The sequences come from peripheral blood, collected on day 0 of AZD1222 vaccination. The receptors derive from an adult in good health.

The V and J genes are TRBV7-5 and TRBJ1-5. TRBV7-5 is recorded as a pseudogene. This CDR3 comprises 14 residues. CDR3 nucleotides: TGTGCCAGAAGCTTACCGAGGCAGGATCAGCCCCAGCATTTT. This encodes CARSLPRQDQPQHF.

This chain connects TRBV11-1 to TRBJ1-4; 7 bases agree with TRBD1. This CDR3 spans 15 amino acids. The V gene's germline CDR1 is SGHAT and CDR2 FQDESV (reference sequence). The V gene end was trimmed by 2 bases and the J gene end by 8 bases; junction bases not matched to a gene: 8. The CDR3 spells CASSLRAGGGEKLFF. The DNA for the CDR3 is TGTGCCAGCAGCTTACGAGCAGGGGGAGGCGAAAAACTGTTTTTT.

The genes are TRBV18 and TRBJ1-2; TRBD1 agrees at 12 bases. This CDR3 has 15 residues. V was clipped by 2 bases and J by 8 bases; unmatched bases: 6. Germline values: CDR1 KGHSH, CDR2 LQKENI. The chain's CDR3 is CASSPVGDRGHGYTF. Here the CDR3 DNA reads TGTGCCAGCTCACCAGTCGGGGACAGGGGGCACGGCTACACCTTC. The complete variable domain, with remaining parts taken from reference TRBV18 and TRBJ1-2, reads NAGVMQNPRHLVRRRGQEARLRCSPMKGHSHVYWYRQLPEEGLKFMVYLQKENIIDESGMPKERFSAEFPKEGPSILRIQQVVRGDSAAYFCASSPVGDRGHGYTFGSGTRLTVV.

V usage is TRBV27 and J usage is TRBJ1-1; weak D call: TRBD1 (6 bases). Looked up from germline, CDR1 is MNHEY and CDR2 is SMNVEV (reference sequence). Deletions cut 7 bases from V and 6 bases from J, with 18 bases between. The CDR3 loop spans 14 amino acids. Here the CDR3 reads CASTSWEGGPEAFF. The CDR3 DNA is TGTGCCAGCACTTCTTGGGAGGGGGGACCTGAAGCTTTCTTT.

The CDR3 protein is CASSSNTEGGNTIYF. CDR3 DNA: TGTGCCAGCAGCTCCAACACCGAAGGGGGAAACACCATATATTTT. The J gene is TRBJ1-3, the V gene TRBV6-2 or TRBV6-3; no clear D gene. V lost 6 bases and J 4 bases, leaving 16 bases between the germline ends. The CDR3 is 15 amino acids. Germline V gene lookup returns CDR1 MNHEY and CDR2 SVGEGT.

This clone was observed once. The J gene is TRBJ2-3, the V gene TRBV7-9, with 11 bases lining up with TRBD2. This CDR3 spans 18 amino acids. In germline, CDR1 is SEHNR, CDR2 FQNEAQ (reference sequence). Trimming cost V 5 bases and J 6 bases; bases outside gene matches: 16. In DNA, the CDR3 is TGTGCCAGCAGCCCTTCTTTTGATAGCGGGAGGGCCCCGGATACGCAGTATTTT. This sequence encodes CASSPSFDSGRAPDTQYF.

The chain links TRBV25-1 to TRBJ2-1; TRBD2 is a possible D gene (6 bases). Trimming took 6 bases from V and 3 from J, leaving 15 bases between them. Germline-derived CDR1 and CDR2 are MGHDK and SYGVNS. The CDR3 runs 15 residues. In nucleotides, the CDR3 is TGTGCCAGCAGCCTCACGGGGGTGGTCTACAATGAGCAGTTCTTC. It codes for CASSLTGVVYNEQFF.

Only a few counts were recorded for this clone. This chain links TRBV2 with TRBJ2-3, with 8 bases aligning to TRBD1. There are 15 residues in the CDR3. With 7 bases clipped from V and 4 bases from J, the junction kept 10 bases outside the gene matches. Germline V lookup: CDR1 SNHLY, CDR2 FYNNEI. CDR3 in DNA: TGTGCCAGCACCGAGACAGGGGCGAAGGCAGATACGCAGTATTTT. Translation: CASTETGAKADTQYF.

The chain links TRBV14 to TRBJ1-4; D perhaps matches TRBD1 (6 bases). The germline CDR1 and CDR2 sequences are SGHDN and FVKESK. This CDR3 has 13 amino acids. Trimming pared 5 bases from V and 8 bases from J, leaving 12 bases between. CDR3 region: CASSIRTAEKLFF. The CDR3 DNA follows: TGTGCCAGCAGCATCCGGACAGCCGAAAAACTGTTTTTT.

The chain couples TRBV28 to TRBJ2-1; 13 nucleotides match TRBD2. J lost 8 bases, V lost 6 bases, and 7 bases had no gene match. In germline, CDR1 is MDHEN, CDR2 SYDVKM. The CDR3 length is 15 residues. The CDR3 sequence is CASRATSGRAHEQFF. CDR3 bases: TGTGCCAGCAGGGCCACTAGCGGGAGGGCCCATGAGCAGTTCTTC.

The V gene is TRBV11-2, the J gene TRBJ1-1; no clear D gene. V was cut by 6 bases and J by 3 bases, with 17 bases left in between. Germline V lookup: CDR1 SGHAT, CDR2 FQNNGV. This CDR3 spans 15 amino acids. CDR3 in DNA: TGTGCCAGCAGGCTTACGGGGATGTTGGACACTGAAGCTTTCTTT. Translation: CASRLTGMLDTEAFF.

The chain joins TRBV2 to TRBJ1-2; D call uncertain. The CDR3 covers 13 residues. V lost 5 bases and J lost 7, with 14 bases in between. Germline V lookup: CDR1 SNHLY, CDR2 FYNNEI. This CDR3 is CASSLDPLGGYTF. CDR3 nucleotides: TGTGCCAGCAGTTTGGACCCCCTTGGTGGCTACACCTTC.

This sequence joins TRBV9 and TRBJ1-2, with 9 bases lining up with TRBD1. The germline V gene encodes CDR1 SGDLS and CDR2 YYNGEE. This CDR3 is built from 16 residues. Trimming removed 0 bases from V and 2 bases from J; junction bases left unmatched: 5. This CDR3 is CASSVETGGTNYGYTF. CDR3 nucleotides: TGTGCCAGCAGCGTAGAGACAGGGGGAACCAACTATGGCTACACCTTC.

This chain joins TRBV28 and TRBJ1-1; D is unresolved. This CDR3 contains 12 residues. With 2 bases removed from V and 10 bases from J, the gap between germline ends came to 11 bases. The germline V gene encodes CDR1 MDHEN and CDR2 SYDVKM. Written as DNA, the CDR3 is TGTGCCAGCAGTTTAATGTCCAGCGGAGCTTTCTTT. Translated: CASSLMSSGAFF.

The chain links TRBV2 to TRBJ2-2; D possibly corresponds to TRBD2 (5 bases). Trimming took off 7 bases at V and 1 base at J, with 13 bases between the two ends. In germline, CDR1 is SNHLY, CDR2 FYNNEI. The CDR3 runs to 15 residues. The CDR3 loop is CASTLALLNTGELFF. CDR3 nucleotides: TGTGCCAGCACCCTAGCCCTACTGAACACCGGGGAGCTGTTTTTT.

This chain connects TRBV4-2 to TRBJ2-7; D gene unclear. CDR1 LGHNA and CDR2 YNFKEQ come from the germline V gene. The CDR3 spans 16 residues. Trimming cost V 1 base and J 0 bases, with 13 bases left between them. The CDR3 loop is CASSQVRSSSSYEQYF. The CDR3 DNA is TGTGCCAGCAGCCAAGTCAGAAGCAGCAGCTCCTACGAGCAGTACTTC.

CDR3: CASSWGTAAGELFF. CDR3 nucleotide sequence: TGTGCCAGCAGCTGGGGTACAGCCGCCGGGGAGCTGTTTTTT. The rearrangement links TRBV5-6 to TRBJ2-2; D gene ambiguous. Germline assignment: CDR1 SGHDT and CDR2 YYEEEE. V dropped 3 bases and J dropped 6 bases, with 12 bases sitting between them. The CDR3 loop spans 14 amino acids.

The rearrangement links TRBV15 to TRBJ1-2, with D possibly being TRBD1 (5 bases). The CDR3 totals 17 residues. Germline V lookup: CDR1 LNHNV, CDR2 YYDKDF (reference sequence). The V gene lost 3 bases and the J gene lost 7 bases, with 24 bases spanning the gap. The CDR3 is CATSRQPQTGPRAGYTF. CDR3 in DNA: TGTGCCACCAGCAGGCAACCGCAAACAGGCCCGAGGGCTGGCTACACCTTC.

The genes are TRBV9 and TRBJ1-2; TRBD1 aligns across 10 bases. The CDR3 is made up of 15 amino acids. Germline CDR1 SGDLS, CDR2 YYNGEE. V was clipped by 0 bases and J by 5 bases; unmatched bases: 4. The chain's CDR3 is CASSVEGQGYYGYTF. CDR3 nucleotide sequence: TGTGCCAGCAGCGTAGAGGGACAGGGGTATTATGGCTACACCTTC.

Here the CDR3 DNA reads TGTGCCAGCAGTTACGCGGTGGGGTATCTTTTCGGGGAGCTGTTTTTT. Its protein is CASSYAVGYLFGELFF. The chain links TRBV6-5 to TRBJ2-2; D not resolved. The V end lost 2 bases, the J end lost 7 bases, and 17 bases lay between the germline ends. This CDR3 spans 16 amino acids. CDR1 MNHEY and CDR2 SVGAGI come from the germline V gene.

The chain employs TRBV5-1 and TRBJ2-3, with 7 bases that match TRBD2. Losses at the gene ends were 0 bases for V and 5 bases for J; bases not matched to a gene: 6. CDR3 length: 15 residues. Germline V gives CDR1 SGHRS, CDR2 YFSETQ. In DNA, the CDR3 is TGCGCCAGCAGCTTGGTAGCGGGTGCGGGAGATACGCAGTATTTT. Its translation is CASSLVAGAGDTQYF.

The rearrangement links TRBV2 to TRBJ2-7; D is unresolved. V lost 5 bases and J 5 bases, leaving 4 bases between the germline ends. The germline CDR1 and CDR2 sequences are SNHLY and FYNNEI. CDR3 length: 10 residues. The chain's CDR3 is CASSLDEQYF. DNA for the CDR3: TGTGCCAGCAGTCTCGACGAGCAGTACTTC.

V is TRBV18 and J is TRBJ1-3; the D is unclear. This CDR3 spans 16 amino acids. V shed 2 bases and J shed 0 bases, with 11 bases lying between them. Germline CDR1 is KGHSH and CDR2 is LQKENI. The CDR3 loop reads CASSPIETSSGNTIYF. CDR3 sequence (DNA): TGTGCCAGCTCACCAATAGAGACCAGCTCTGGAAACACCATATATTTT.

The chain couples TRBV18 to TRBJ2-6; possibly TRBD1 for D (6 bases). The germline CDR1 and CDR2 sequences are KGHSH and LQKENI. The V end was cut by 3 bases, the J end by 0 bases, with 9 bases between. The CDR3 consists of 16 residues. CDR3 residues: CASSPGHTSGANVLTF. CDR3 nucleotides: TGTGCCAGCTCACCGGGACACACCTCTGGGGCCAACGTCCTGACTTTC.

V is TRBV6-5 and J is TRBJ1-2, with TRBD1 as a possible D gene (5 bases). The V and J ends lost 2 bases and 7 bases respectively, with 8 bases between them. The CDR3 contains 12 residues. Germline CDR1 MNHEY, CDR2 SVGAGI. The CDR3 sequence: CASSYEGIGYTF. DNA for the CDR3: TGTGCCAGCAGTTACGAGGGGATTGGCTACACCTTC.

This chain connects TRBV27 to TRBJ2-6; D gene uncertain. This CDR3 spans 14 amino acids. Germline CDR1 is MNHEY and CDR2 is SMNVEV (reference sequence). The V end lost 0 bases, the J end lost 2 bases, and 2 bases lay between the germline ends. DNA of the CDR3: TGTGCCAGCAGTTTATCGACTGGGGCCAACGTCCTGACTTTC. Residues: CASSLSTGANVLTF.

The gene calls are TRBV12-3 or TRBV12-4 and TRBJ1-5, with D uncertain. V was shortened by 3 bases and J by 2 bases, with 5 bases between the two germline ends. CDR3 length: 13 amino acids. CDR3 residues: CASSLNGNQPQHF. CDR3 DNA: TGTGCCAGCAGTTTGAATGGCAATCAGCCCCAGCATTTT.

CDR3 coding DNA: TGTGCCAGCAGCTTAGATAGGACGCAATTACTGGGAGCTTTCTTT. This encodes CASSLDRTQLLGAFF. V and J are TRBV7-2 and TRBJ1-1; D unclear. CDR3 length: 15 amino acids. CDR1 and CDR2 (germline): SGHTA, FQGNSA. Deletions cut 1 base from V and 10 bases from J, with 19 bases between.

This sequence joins TRBV5-5 and TRBJ1-5; D is unclear. The germline V gene has CDR1 SGHKS and CDR2 YYEKEE (reference sequence). The CDR3 is 17 amino acids. The V end lost 4 bases, the J end lost 0 bases, and 17 bases lay between the germline ends. The CDR3 DNA reads as TGTGCCAGCAGCCACCAAGTCCTGAAAACTAGCAATCAGCCCCAGCATTTT. Translating gives CASSHQVLKTSNQPQHF.

CDR3 protein: CASSEGTGGQPQHF. For the CDR3, the DNA is TGTGCCAGTAGTGAAGGGACAGGCGGTCAGCCCCAGCATTTT. J is TRBJ1-5 and V is TRBV19; 8 nucleotides align to TRBD1. The J segment lost 6 bases and the V segment lost 5 bases, leaving 6 bases of the junction unmatched. The V gene's germline CDR1 is LNHDA and CDR2 SQIVND (reference sequence). The CDR3 extends over 14 amino acids. Looking up the rest from reference TRBV19 and TRBJ1-5 gives the full variable domain: DGGITQSPKYLFRKEGQNVTLSCEQNLNHDAMYWYRQDPGQGLRLIYYSQIVNDFQKGDIAEGYSVSREKKESFPLTVTSAQKNPTAFYLCASSEGTGGQPQHFGDGTRLSIL.

The chain combines TRBV18 with TRBJ1-2; maybe TRBD1 (6 bases). Trimming took 2 bases from V and 6 from J, leaving 10 bases between them. The germline CDR1 and CDR2 sequences are KGHSH and LQKENI. This CDR3 has 13 amino acids. DNA for the CDR3: TGTGCCAGCTCACCAAGACAGGTTGATGGCTACACCTTC. It codes for CASSPRQVDGYTF.

The chain carries TRBV3-1 (or the pseudogene TRBV3-2) and TRBJ1-3, with a weak D call TRBD1 (5 bases). The CDR3 is 16 amino acids. The germline V and J ends were trimmed by 1 base and 2 bases, with 12 bases remaining between them. Germline assignment: CDR1 LGHDT and CDR2 YNNKEL (reference sequence). The DNA of the CDR3 is TGTGCCAGCAGCCAAGGAACAGGCTTCGCTGGAAACACCATATATTTT. It codes for CASSQGTGFAGNTIYF.